This T cell receptor (beta chain) was obtained from a study of CD8 T cells in ankylosing spondylitis. Broader study findings: A motif in TCR beta, a set of eight highly homologous variants, appeared characteristic of ankylosing spondylitis blood. Matched ankylosing spondylitis synovial fluid reportedly contained a significantly enriched population of disease-linked clones. The authors found the disease-linked clones to be CD8+ and relatively rare in peripheral blood.

About this clonotype itself: The antigen remains undetermined.

Quantitative barcoded 5'-RACE was used to prepare TCR beta libraries. TCRdb independently ran MiXCR on the 5' RACE reads; one entry per CDR3 protein. The data show about 150,000 distinct CDR3 sequences, under 45% seen once. The CDR3 is 14 amino acids. The V gene end was trimmed by 1 base and the J gene end by 5 bases; junction bases not matched to a gene: 6. Germline CDR1 reads SQVTM; CDR2 reads ANQGSEA. The sequenced material came from synovial fluid, either unsorted or a sorted T cell fraction (not recorded which). This chain joins TRBV29-1 and TRBJ2-7; 9 bases map to TRBD1. The TCR originated in a male donor with ankylosing spondylitis. CDR3 amino acids: CSVEVRDRVDEQYF. DNA of the CDR3: TGCAGCGTTGAAGTCCGGGACAGGGTTGACGAGCAGTACTTC.